This T cell receptor (beta chain) was observed in a study of cytomegalovirus exposure and HLA in healthy donors. The PCR ran on 60 Vbeta and 13 Jbeta primers. Here immunoSEQ multiplex PCR was the method, and the copy in TCRdb shows in-frame clones only, minus some. The data hold around 89,000 clones, with approximately 81% observed a single time. Whole-study results and caveats: Around 18,000 TCR beta sequences were associated with HLA alleles at 0.05 false discovery rate in a later analysis.

This CDR3 contains 15 residues. Trimming stripped 3 bases from V and 0 bases from J, with 10 bases between. The germline gives CDR1 SGHNT, CDR2 YYREEE (reference sequence). On this clone: What it binds is unknown.

The chain joins TRBV5-4 to TRBJ1-5, with D possibly being TRBD1 (6 bases). The receptor was derived from a girl aged 2 to 10 in good health and CMV-seropositive. The sequenced sample was PBMCs. CDR3: CASSSGTNSNQPQHF. The CDR3 DNA sequence: TGTGCCAGCAGCTCCGGGACAAATAGCAATCAGCCCCAGCATTTT.